This entry describes one T cell receptor (beta chain). This sequence may be a read error, since a much larger clone differs from it by one base. TCRdb called clones again from the PCR reads with MiXCR. The repertoire holds approximately 74,000 clones, with 13% to 15% as singletons. The data are from a study of metastatic and nonmetastatic thyroid tumors. Thyroid surgery was preceded by no treatment in any patient. The germline V gene encodes CDR1 SGHTA and CDR2 FQGTGA. CDR3 length equals 15 residues. Sequenced: blood. The chain uses TRBV7-3 and TRBJ1-2; D unresolved. The receptor's source is a male donor with papillary thyroid cancer or a benign thyroid nodule (not recorded which). Some clones in this sample may be carry-over from other donors' samples. CDR3 amino acids: CAGSLNPSSEEGYTF. As DNA, the CDR3 is TGTGCCGGCAGCTTAAACCCCTCGTCGGAGGAGGGCTACACCTTC.